The 32 T cell receptor beta chains given below trace back to one sample, sequenced in a study of cytomegalovirus exposure and HLA in healthy donors. The method was immunoSEQ multiplex PCR; TCRdb's version includes in-frame clones alone and lacks a portion of them. The sample has about 150,000 clones; roughly 79% are singletons. The specimen was PBMCs. The receptors here all came from a man between 25 and 39 years old in good health and CMV-seropositive.

CDR3 DNA: TGTGCCAGCAGTTACCCGGACAGGGCCGCCTACGAGCAGTACTTC. As protein: CASSYPDRAAYEQYF. The chain is built from TRBV6-5 and TRBJ2-7, with 8 positions matching TRBD1. The CDR3 sequence is 15 residues long. The junction had 5 bases not matched to a gene; V was cut back by 2 bases and J by 2 bases. Germline CDR1 is MNHEY and CDR2 is SVGAGI.

This clone was seen a single time. This chain joins TRBV11-3 and TRBJ1-1, with D uncertain. CDR1 SGHNT and CDR2 YENEEA come from the germline V gene. V was cut by 0 bases and J by 4 bases, with 6 bases left in between. The CDR3 is made up of 13 amino acids. The CDR3 here is CASSLDRSTEAFF. CDR3 bases: TGTGCCAGCAGCTTAGATCGGAGCACTGAAGCTTTCTTT.

The chain couples TRBV6-5 to TRBJ1-2; D is ambiguous. The CDR3 is 14 amino acids. V was cut by 8 bases and J by 3 bases, with 16 bases left in between. Germline CDR1 is MNHEY and CDR2 is SVGAGI. CDR3 sequence: CASGLWEGDYGYTF. Here the CDR3 DNA reads TGTGCCAGCGGGTTGTGGGAGGGTGACTATGGCTACACCTTC.

The chain recombines TRBV5-6 with TRBJ2-7; 10 positions agree with TRBD1. Germline CDR1 and CDR2: SGHDT and YYEEEE. Unmatched junction bases numbered 6, after V lost 3 bases and J lost 3 bases. The CDR3 spans 15 residues. In DNA form, the CDR3 reads TGTGCCAGCAGCTCCGGGACAGGGGAAGGCTACGAGCAGTACTTC. The encoded protein is CASSSGTGEGYEQYF.

In the case of this clone: At one end, the junction sequence differs from germline, possibly due to a read error. This sequence joins TRBV5-4 and TRBJ2-3, with TRBD2 matching over 11 bases. The CDR3 sequence is 11 residues long. Germline V gives CDR1 SGHNT, CDR2 YYREEE (reference sequence). For the CDR3, the DNA is TGTGCCAGCAGTTCCGGGACTAGCGGTATTTTT. Amino acid sequence: CASSSGTSGIF.

This clone was observed a handful of times. The genes are TRBV19 and TRBJ1-2; maybe TRBD1 (5 bases). Per the germline V gene, CDR1 is LNHDA and CDR2 is SQIVND (reference sequence). V lost 4 bases, J lost 3 bases, and 21 bases lay in between. The CDR3 consists of 17 residues. The CDR3 DNA is TGTGCCAGTAGTACCGCCGGGCGGGGGAGGGAGGACTATGGCTACACCTTC. Residues: CASSTAGRGREDYGYTF.

The CDR3 DNA is TGTGCCAGCAGCCAAAATCGACAGGGGGGGGAGGGCTACACCTTC. The encoded protein is CASSQNRQGGEGYTF. V usage is TRBV4-2 and J usage is TRBJ1-2, with 9 nucleotides matching TRBD1. The CDR3 extends over 15 amino acids. V dropped 2 bases and J dropped 8; count of bases not matched to a gene: 9. Germline-derived CDR1 and CDR2 are LGHNA and YNFKEQ.

This chain joins TRBV2 and TRBJ1-2; D ambiguous. Germline CDR1 reads SNHLY; CDR2 reads FYNNEI. The CDR3 contains 13 residues. The V gene lost 6 bases and the J gene lost 4 bases, with 12 bases spanning the gap. CDR3 in amino acids: CASRGEGSYGYTF. CDR3 DNA sequence: TGTGCCAGCAGGGGCGAGGGATCCTATGGCTACACCTTC.

The genes are TRBV4-2 and TRBJ2-7; tentatively, D is TRBD2 (7 bases). CDR3 size: 16 residues. CDR1 and CDR2 from the germline V gene are LGHNA and YNFKEQ. Trimming took 0 bases from V and 7 from J, leaving 19 bases between them. This CDR3 is CASSQDPGGLGLEQYF. The CDR3 DNA reads as TGTGCCAGCAGCCAAGATCCGGGGGGCCTGGGGTTAGAGCAGTACTTC.

The V call is TRBV6-1, the J call TRBJ2-2, with TRBD1 matching 9 bases. Per the germline V gene, CDR1 is MNHNS and CDR2 is SASEGT. The CDR3 totals 14 residues. The CDR3 nucleotides are TGTGCTGGACAGGGACAGGGGAACACCGGGGAGCTGTTTTTT. As protein: CAGQGQGNTGELFF.

The rearrangement uses TRBV5-6 and TRBJ2-7, with 7 bases lining up with TRBD1. The CDR3 spans 15 residues. Germline V gene lookup returns CDR1 SGHDT and CDR2 YYEEEE. Trimming cost V 0 bases and J 2 bases; bases outside gene matches: 5. DNA for the CDR3: TGTGCCAGCAGCTTGGCCGAGGGGGCTACCTACGAGCAGTACTTC. Amino acids: CASSLAEGATYEQYF.

V is TRBV6-5 and J is TRBJ2-3; TRBD1 matches at 10 bases. V shed 6 bases and J 5 bases; nucleotides not matched to a gene: 2. The CDR3 is 13 residues long. Germline loops: CDR1 MNHEY, CDR2 SVGAGI. The CDR3 DNA reads TGTGCCAGCAGCCGGGACAGGGGAGATACGCAGTATTTT. This sequence encodes CASSRDRGDTQYF.

This chain uses TRBV19 with TRBJ1-1; D is uncertain. The germline gives CDR1 LNHDA, CDR2 SQIVND (reference sequence). The V gene lost 5 bases and the J gene lost 4 bases, with 11 bases spanning the gap. The CDR3 consists of 13 residues. Here the CDR3 reads CASSRTGGTEAFF. The CDR3, as DNA: TGTGCCAGTAGTCGGACGGGAGGCACTGAAGCTTTCTTT.

The chain recombines TRBV5-6 with TRBJ1-1; D uncertain. Trimming removed 4 bases from V and 10 bases from J, with 23 bases in between. Germline V CDR1 and CDR2: SGHDT, YYEEEE. This CDR3 is built from 15 residues. CDR3 loop: CASSTQRFGDLAAFF. The DNA for the CDR3 is TGTGCCAGCAGCACCCAGAGGTTCGGGGATTTGGCAGCTTTCTTT.

Written as DNA, the CDR3 is TGTGCCATCAGTGAAGGGGCGACGGGTTTGGGCACCCAAGAGACCCAGTACTTC. It specifies CAISEGATGLGTQETQYF. The V and J genes are TRBV10-3 and TRBJ2-5; tentative D call: TRBD1 (5 bases). Germline values: CDR1 ENHRY, CDR2 SYGVKD. The CDR3 extends over 18 amino acids. V dropped 3 bases and J dropped 1 base, with 21 bases sitting between them.

This clone showed up many times. The chain recombines TRBV7-8 with TRBJ1-2, with TRBD1 matching 7 bases. CDR1 is SGHVS and CDR2 is FQNEAQ in the germline V gene. V shed 4 bases and J 7 bases; nucleotides not matched to a gene: 18. This CDR3 comprises 17 residues. CDR3 residues: CASSWELRRGPQVGYTF. The CDR3 region has the DNA TGTGCCAGCAGCTGGGAACTGAGGAGGGGGCCCCAGGTTGGCTACACCTTC.

This clone is deemed medium-sized. V and J are TRBV7-2 and TRBJ2-1; D gene ambiguous. V dropped 5 bases and J dropped 6 bases, with 11 bases sitting between them. From germline, CDR1 is SGHTA and CDR2 FQGNSA. CDR3 size: 13 residues. This chain's CDR3 is CASSPTIGNEQFF. DNA for the CDR3: TGTGCCAGCAGCCCCACTATAGGCAATGAGCAGTTCTTC.

The rearrangement joins TRBV11-2 to TRBJ1-2, with no clear D. The CDR3 length is 14 residues. The V gene lost 5 bases and the J gene lost 1 base, with 11 bases spanning the gap. Germline CDR1 and CDR2: SGHAT and FQNNGV. The CDR3 region has the DNA TGTGCCAGCAGCCTGATTGGCTTTAACTATGGCTACACCTTC. It specifies CASSLIGFNYGYTF.

The chain employs TRBV5-6 and TRBJ1-1; TRBD1 agrees at 7 bases. CDR3 size: 16 residues. Per germline, CDR1 SGHDT and CDR2 YYEEEE. J was trimmed by 5 bases and V by 3 bases; bases with no gene match: 13. The CDR3 sequence: CASSSRPGQGGTEAFF. In nucleotides, the CDR3 is TGTGCCAGCAGCTCTCGTCCGGGCCAGGGGGGAACTGAAGCTTTCTTT.

V is TRBV6-6 and J is TRBJ2-1; no reliable D call. Trimming took off 2 bases at V and 8 bases at J, with 7 bases between the two ends. Germline V gene sequence: CDR1 MNHNY, CDR2 SVGAGI (reference sequence). The CDR3 spans 12 residues. The CDR3 protein is CASSYGLHEQFF. The CDR3 bases are TGTGCCAGCAGTTACGGGCTCCATGAGCAGTTCTTC.

The V call is TRBV5-1, the J call TRBJ2-7, with TRBD2 matching over 11 bases. The J segment lost 4 bases and the V segment lost 4 bases, leaving 7 bases of the junction unmatched. Germline V CDR1 and CDR2: SGHRS, YFSETQ. This CDR3 region has 15 residues. CDR3: CASSRTSGGTYEQYF. DNA for the CDR3: TGCGCCAGCAGCAGAACTAGCGGGGGAACTTACGAGCAGTACTTC.

There are a few counts of this clone. V is TRBV2 and J is TRBJ2-7; 8 nucleotides match TRBD2. V lost 0 bases and J lost 7; bases outside the gene matches: 8. The CDR3 consists of 15 residues. Germline CDR1 SNHLY, CDR2 FYNNEI. The chain's CDR3 is CASSEASSGSSEQYF. The CDR3 coding sequence is TGTGCCAGCAGTGAAGCGTCCAGCGGGAGTAGTGAGCAGTACTTC.

CDR3 in amino acids: CATSRDLGQTYGYTF. CDR3 nucleotide sequence: TGTGCCACCAGCAGAGATTTGGGACAGACCTATGGCTACACCTTC. This chain joins TRBV15 and TRBJ1-2; 7 bases agree with TRBD1. The CDR3 extends over 15 amino acids. The ends lost 0 bases at V and 4 bases at J; junction bases unmatched: 5. Germline V gene lookup returns CDR1 LNHNV and CDR2 YYDKDF (reference sequence).

The rearrangement uses TRBV5-6 and TRBJ1-4; D unclear. Trimming stripped 0 bases from V and 15 bases from J, with 15 bases between. The CDR3 covers 13 residues. The germline CDR1 and CDR2 sequences are SGHDT and YYEEEE. CDR3 bases: TGTGCCAGCAGCTTGGCCAAGGGAGGGTCCGTGTTTTTT. Protein product: CASSLAKGGSVFF.

This chain connects TRBV15 to TRBJ1-1; possible D gene TRBD1, 6 bases. The V gene's germline CDR1 is LNHNV and CDR2 YYDKDF (reference sequence). The V end lost 2 bases, the J end lost 2 bases, and 9 bases lay between the germline ends. There are 14 residues in the CDR3. The DNA for the CDR3 is TGTGCCACCAGCAGAACGGACAGTAACACTGAAGCTTTCTTT. Encoded protein: CATSRTDSNTEAFF.

The rearrangement links TRBV5-4 to TRBJ1-5; 12 bases line up with TRBD1. V shed 4 bases, J shed 6 bases, and the junction held 14 bases outside the gene matches. The germline V gene encodes CDR1 SGHNT and CDR2 YYREEE (reference sequence). The CDR3 totals 18 residues. This CDR3 is CASSRPRDRGRRGQPQHF. The CDR3 coding sequence is TGTGCCAGCAGCCGACCCCGGGACAGGGGGCGGCGGGGTCAGCCCCAGCATTTT.

The gene calls are TRBV6-5 and TRBJ1-2; D is unclear. Trimming left V 0 bases short and J 6 bases short, with 11 bases between. Germline lookup yields CDR1 MNHEY and CDR2 SVGAGI. The CDR3 runs to 14 residues. In nucleotides, the CDR3 is TGTGCCAGCAGTTACTCGAATCAGGTAGATGGCTACACCTTC. It is translated as CASSYSNQVDGYTF.

The chain uses TRBV7-2 and TRBJ1-2; D perhaps matches TRBD1 (5 bases). Trimming stripped 8 bases from V and 4 bases from J, with 14 bases between. The CDR3 extends over 13 amino acids. The germline V gene has CDR1 SGHTA and CDR2 FQGNSA. The CDR3 sequence is CASGGGIGYGYTF. DNA of the CDR3: TGTGCCAGCGGGGGGGGGATCGGCTATGGCTACACCTTC.

The CDR3 protein is CASSYPRAVAKNIQYF. The CDR3 region has the DNA TGTGCCAGCAGCTATCCTAGAGCTGTAGCCAAAAACATTCAGTACTTC. This chain joins TRBV7-9 and TRBJ2-4; D uncertain. V lost 4 bases to trimming and J lost 0 bases, with 13 bases between them. The CDR3 consists of 16 residues. Germline V gene data show CDR1 as SEHNR and CDR2 as FQNEAQ (reference sequence).

This sequence joins TRBV28 and TRBJ2-3, with D possibly matching TRBD1 (6 bases). Looked up from germline, CDR1 is MDHEN and CDR2 is SYDVKM. The CDR3 extends over 13 amino acids. The V gene lost 8 bases and the J gene lost 1 base, with 10 bases spanning the gap. The CDR3 reads CASGAGGTDTQYF. CDR3 in DNA: TGTGCCAGCGGGGCAGGGGGCACAGATACGCAGTATTTT.

V is TRBV7-3 and J is TRBJ2-3, with a possible D match to TRBD1 (6 bases). Germline CDR1 is SGHTA and CDR2 is FQGTGA. V lost 3 bases and J 2 bases, leaving 12 bases between the germline ends. CDR3 size: 15 residues. This chain's CDR3 is CASSFSGVATDTQYF. As DNA, the CDR3 is TGTGCCAGCAGCTTCTCAGGGGTAGCCACAGATACGCAGTATTTT.

Only one count was recorded for this clone. The chain combines TRBV27 with TRBJ2-2, with 7 bases fitting TRBD2. This CDR3 is built from 15 residues. V lost 4 bases and J lost 8; bases outside the gene matches: 10. From germline, CDR1 is MNHEY and CDR2 SMNVEV (reference sequence). CDR3 protein: CASSSSGTTRGELFF. CDR3 DNA: TGTGCCAGCAGTTCGAGCGGGACGACCAGAGGGGAGCTGTTTTTT.